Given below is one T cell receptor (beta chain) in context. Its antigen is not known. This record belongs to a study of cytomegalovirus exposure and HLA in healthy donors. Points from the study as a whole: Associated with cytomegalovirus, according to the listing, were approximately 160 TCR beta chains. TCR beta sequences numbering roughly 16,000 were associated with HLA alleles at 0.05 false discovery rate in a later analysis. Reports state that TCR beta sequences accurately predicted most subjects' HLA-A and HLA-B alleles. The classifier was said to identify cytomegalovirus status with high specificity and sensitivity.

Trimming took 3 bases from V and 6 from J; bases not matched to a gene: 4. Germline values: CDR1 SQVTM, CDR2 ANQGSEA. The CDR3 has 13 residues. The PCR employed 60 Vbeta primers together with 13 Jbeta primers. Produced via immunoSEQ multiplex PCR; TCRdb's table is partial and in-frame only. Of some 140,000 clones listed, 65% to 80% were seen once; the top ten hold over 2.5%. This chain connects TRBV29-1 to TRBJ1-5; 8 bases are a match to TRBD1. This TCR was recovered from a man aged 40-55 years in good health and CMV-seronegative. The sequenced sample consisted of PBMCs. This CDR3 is CSVDSGGGQPQHF. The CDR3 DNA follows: TGCAGCGTTGATTCAGGGGGCGGTCAGCCCCAGCATTTT.